A single sample is the source of the 20 T cell receptor beta chains below, sequenced in a study of technical replicates of blood from several donors (dated by TCRdb to the late 2010s). The library was built by means of the immunoSEQ multiplex PCR assay. Drawn from immuneACCESS, this table holds only the in-frame rearrangements with V and J called that TCRdb kept. Clones are partly lost; checked studies trace under half to an unresolved V gene and leave the rest unexplained. This sample has tens of thousands of clones in its table, and approximately 93% of those were observed once. Roughly 4.3% of the sample is held by the ten biggest clonotypes. What was sequenced was PBMCs. The source is a human donor in good health. Some clones in this sample may be carry-over from other donors' samples.

This sequence joins TRBV27 and TRBJ2-7; D unresolved. Germline V CDR1 and CDR2: MNHEY, SMNVEV (reference sequence). The CDR3 covers 15 residues. Deletions cut 5 bases from V and 0 bases from J, with 14 bases between. The CDR3 DNA reads as TGTGCCAGCAGTCCCTTGTCAAGGAGCTCCTACGAGCAGTACTTC. This translates into CASSPLSRSSYEQYF.

The chain carries TRBV4-3 and TRBJ2-3; tentative D call: TRBD1 (6 bases). CDR3 length: 15 amino acids. Deletions cut 0 bases from V and 2 bases from J, with 9 bases between. Germline loops: CDR1 LGHNA, CDR2 YSLEER. Here the CDR3 reads CASSQDPGATDTQYF. The CDR3 region has the DNA TGCGCCAGCAGCCAAGATCCAGGGGCCACAGATACGCAGTATTTT.

J is TRBJ2-5 and V is TRBV5-4; D gene uncertain. The V and J ends lost 4 bases and 4 bases respectively, with 14 bases between them. CDR3 length equals 14 residues. Per the germline V gene, CDR1 is SGHNT and CDR2 is YYREEE (reference sequence). CDR3 sequence (DNA): TGTGCCAGCAGCCCAGAGGCCTCCCTAGAGACCCAGTACTTC. Protein sequence: CASSPEASLETQYF.

This clone was picked up one time. J is TRBJ1-2 and V is TRBV5-6; TRBD1 matches at 9 bases. Germline loops: CDR1 SGHDT, CDR2 YYEEEE. The V gene end was trimmed by 6 bases and the J gene end by 7 bases; junction bases not matched to a gene: 16. The CDR3 totals 16 residues. The CDR3 DNA reads TGTGCCAGCACCCTATTGGGACAGGGATCGATACTTGGCTACACCTTC. Translating it yields CASTLLGQGSILGYTF.

A remark on this clone: One end of the junction does not line up with germline, which may come from a read error. The CDR3 DNA sequence: TGTGCCAGCAGCCGGGGGAGCGGGAGAACCCCGGTCTTC. It yields the protein CASSRGSGRTPVF. V and J are TRBV7-3 and TRBJ2-1; 8 nucleotides line up with TRBD2. CDR1 SGHTA and CDR2 FQGTGA come from the germline V gene. CDR3 length: 13 residues.

This clone was detected only once. The rearrangement links TRBV7-3 to TRBJ2-3, with 11 bases matching TRBD2. Germline CDR1 and CDR2: SGHTA and FQGTGA. Unmatched junction bases numbered 5, after V lost 1 base and J lost 5 bases. The CDR3 contains 16 residues. CDR3 nucleotide sequence: TGTGCCAGCAGCTTAAATAGCGGGGGGGCTGTAGATACGCAGTATTTT. Amino acid sequence: CASSLNSGGAVDTQYF. Full variable domain (remainder filled in from reference TRBV7-3 and TRBJ2-3): GAGVSQTPSNKVTEKGKYVELRCDPISGHTALYWYRQSLGQGPEFLIYFQGTGAADDSGLPNDRFFAVRPEGSVSTLKIQRTERGDSAVYLCASSLNSGGAVDTQYFGPGTRLTVL.

The rearrangement links TRBV7-8 to TRBJ2-1, with 7 bases lining up with TRBD1. This CDR3 spans 14 amino acids. Trimming at V came to 5 bases and at J to 9 bases, leaving 10 bases not matched to a gene. Germline V gene sequence: CDR1 SGHVS, CDR2 FQNEAQ. The CDR3 loop is CASSPWTGRGEQFF. In nucleotides, the CDR3 is TGTGCCAGCAGCCCATGGACAGGACGCGGTGAGCAGTTCTTC.

The CDR3 nucleotides read TGCAGCGCGGGGGTAACAGAGACCCAGTACTTC. Encoded protein: CSAGVTETQYF. The J gene is TRBJ2-5, the V gene TRBV29-1, with D possibly matching TRBD2 (6 bases). V was pared by 7 bases and J by 4 bases, with 10 bases between. In germline, CDR1 is SQVTM, CDR2 ANQGSEA. The CDR3 is made up of 11 amino acids. Supplemented by reference TRBV29-1 and TRBJ2-5, the full variable domain reads SAVISQKPSRDICQRGTSLTIQCQVDSQVTMMFWYRQQPGQSLTLIATANQGSEATYESGFVIDKFPISRPNLTFSTLTVSNMSPEDSSIYLCSAGVTETQYFGPGTRLLVL.

This chain uses TRBV7-6 with TRBJ2-5; D call uncertain. V was trimmed by 1 base and J by 5 bases, leaving 8 bases between them. The CDR3 extends over 13 amino acids. CDR1 and CDR2 (germline): SGHVS, FNYEAQ. The CDR3 nucleotides are TGTGCCAGCAGCTTAGGTGGGCTTGAGACCCAGTACTTC. Translation: CASSLGGLETQYF.

The gene calls are TRBV4-3 and TRBJ1-4; 9 bases agree with TRBD1. This CDR3 has 16 residues. Germline values: CDR1 LGHNA, CDR2 YSLEER. The V and J ends lost 0 bases and 7 bases, in that order; junction bases with no gene match: 6. The CDR3 bases are TGCGCCAGCAGCCAAGATGGGGACAGGGCGGCTGAAAAACTGTTTTTT. Protein sequence: CASSQDGDRAAEKLFF.

The chain links TRBV29-1 to TRBJ2-7; 8 bases are shared with TRBD1. The CDR3 spans 16 residues. The germline gives CDR1 SQVTM, CDR2 ANQGSEA. The junction had 10 bases not matched to a gene; V was cut back by 0 bases and J by 3 bases. The CDR3 sequence: CSVEDPYGRGLYEQYF. The CDR3 DNA reads as TGCAGCGTTGAAGATCCTTATGGCAGGGGGCTCTACGAGCAGTACTTC.

J is TRBJ2-5 and V is TRBV6-5; D not resolved. V was clipped by 2 bases and J by 5 bases, with 3 bases between them. The CDR3 consists of 11 residues. Germline CDR1 MNHEY, CDR2 SVGAGI. The CDR3 DNA sequence: TGTGCCAGCAGTTACGGCGAGACCCAGTACTTC. It encodes CASSYGETQYF.

The chain employs TRBV6-5 and TRBJ1-3; D might be TRBD1 (6 bases). V was trimmed by 3 bases and J by 0 bases, leaving 9 bases between them. Germline lookup yields CDR1 MNHEY and CDR2 SVGAGI. This CDR3 is 15 amino acids long. CDR3 residues: CASSYLQGSGNTIYF. For the CDR3, the DNA is TGTGCCAGCAGTTATTTACAGGGCTCTGGAAACACCATATATTTT.

The chain links TRBV10-3 to TRBJ2-2, with a weak D call TRBD1 (6 bases). This CDR3 region has 13 residues. CDR1 is ENHRY and CDR2 is SYGVKD in the germline V gene. The V end lost 6 bases, the J end lost 5 bases, and 10 bases lay between the germline ends. CDR3 coding DNA: TGTGCCATCAGGCAGGGGAATACCGGGGAGCTGTTTTTT. Its protein is CAIRQGNTGELFF.

This chain links TRBV27 with TRBJ1-1; the D gene is possibly TRBD1 (6 bases). Germline-derived CDR1 and CDR2 are MNHEY and SMNVEV (reference sequence). The CDR3 has 15 amino acids. The V and J ends lost 5 bases and 4 bases respectively, with 17 bases between them. CDR3 bases: TGTGCCAGCAGTGCCTCACAGGGTCTGGGCACTGAAGCTTTCTTT. Protein product: CASSASQGLGTEAFF.

V usage is TRBV10-3 and J usage is TRBJ2-5; D may be TRBD1 (5 bases). The V end was cut by 6 bases, the J end by 6 bases, with 8 bases between. The CDR3 sequence is 11 residues long. Germline V gene lookup returns CDR1 ENHRY and CDR2 SYGVKD. The CDR3, as DNA: TGTGCCATCAGCGTGGGGCAGACCCAGTACTTC. As protein: CAISVGQTQYF.

The V and J genes are TRBV9 and TRBJ1-1, with D perhaps matching TRBD1 (6 bases). The CDR3 totals 13 residues. Looked up from germline, CDR1 is SGDLS and CDR2 is YYNGEE. The V end lost 4 bases, the J end lost 1 base, and 8 bases lay between the germline ends. In DNA form, the CDR3 reads TGTGCCAGCAGCTCGACAGGGAACACTGAAGCTTTCTTT. Residues: CASSSTGNTEAFF.

The gene calls are TRBV5-1 and TRBJ1-5, with D possibly being TRBD1 (6 bases). The CDR3 loop spans 14 amino acids. Deletions cut 0 bases from V and 4 bases from J, with 8 bases between. Germline CDR1 is SGHRS and CDR2 is YFSETQ. The CDR3 sequence is CASSLGTENQPQHF. CDR3 in DNA: TGCGCCAGCAGCTTGGGGACAGAGAATCAGCCCCAGCATTTT.

The chain has TRBV5-4 and TRBJ2-7; D might be TRBD2 (7 bases). Germline V CDR1 and CDR2: SGHNT, YYREEE (reference sequence). The length of the CDR3 is 14 residues. V was trimmed by 0 bases and J by 6 bases, leaving 13 bases between them. In nucleotides, the CDR3 is TGTGCCAGCAGCTTGGTGGAGGGGGGGTCCGAGCAGTACTTC. It yields the protein CASSLVEGGSEQYF.

This chain connects TRBV29-1 to TRBJ2-1; maybe TRBD2 (5 bases). CDR3 length: 10 amino acids. With 7 bases removed from V and 10 bases from J, the gap between germline ends came to 11 bases. CDR1 and CDR2 (germline): SQVTM, ANQGSEA. In DNA form, the CDR3 reads TGCAGCGCAAGCCAGCGGGAGCAGTTCTTC. Translation: CSASQREQFF.